Listed below are T cell receptor beta chains from one sample, sequenced in a study of blood T cell repertoires in COVID-19. Profiled with immunoSEQ multiplex PCR; TCRdb holds only in-frame clones, not every one. Of 170,000 or so clones in the sample, more than 75% were seen once. Sequenced material: PBMCs or T cells enriched from blood (not recorded which). The origin of the receptors is a woman in her forties or fifties who had recovered from COVID-19. Both conserved end residues are trimmed from each CDR3. Where a row states a size, it is once, few, many or the class of an expanded clone; other rows omit it.

V,size,CDR3
TRBV5-1,-,ASSPTGNYEQY
TRBV28,-,ASRPQGLDSYEQY
TRBV18,-,ASSLTGVEAF
TRBV4-1,-,ASSGLAGVGNEQF
TRBV5-1,few,ASSLSLAESSYEQY
TRBV11-2,-,ASSLGQRTEQF
TRBV18,-,ASSPRTFDRAITDTQY
TRBV19,-,ASRQPQGEANTEAF
TRBV20-1,-,SASQASGTDTQY
TRBV6-5,-,ASRDRGDSYNEQF
TRBV19,-,ASSNPGGLPGGPYNEQF
TRBV5-8,-,ASSFGTGTDTQY
TRBV5-1,-,ASSLGGQMDGYT
TRBV29-1,-,SGRQGWGEKLF
TRBV30,once,AWSPTGGKLF
TRBV7-8,-,ASSANRGNTEAF
TRBV4-1,-,ASSQVGYPLGGDTEAF
TRBV4-3,few,ASSQTSGQVNEKLF
TRBV12-5,-,ASALSGTGKNEQF
TRBV7-9,-,ASSFRSYEQY
TRBV7-6,once,ASSLAGTGRTQY
TRBV5-1,-,ASSLDSPTGELF
TRBV5-8,-,ASSFARDRGHQPQH
TRBV6-1,-,ASSEGTGLYGYT